This T cell receptor (beta chain) was recovered during a study of identical twins. The study, taken as a whole, reports: In beta out-of-frame sequences, the excess sharing between twins was weaker.

Unique molecular identifiers were present on the cDNA, and a universal primer site came from template switching. MiXCR was run by TCRdb on the 5' RACE reads, yielding one entry per CDR3 protein. The table has 220,000 or so distinct CDR3 sequences, roughly 7% seen once; the top ten hold 3.5% to 4%. This clonotype came up many times. What it binds is unknown. The ends lost 6 bases at V and 1 base at J; junction bases unmatched: 9. This CDR3 spans 15 amino acids. This sample was shared with a second study, whose subject was yellow fever vaccine responses in identical twins. That study reports: Twin vaccine T cell responses reportedly seemed partly convergent, partly personalized.

Sequencing was done on a sample of memory (CD45RO+) T cells sorted from blood. The TCR was taken from a woman under 30 in good health. V gene TRBV12-3 or TRBV12-4 combines with J gene TRBJ2-7; 7 bases line up with TRBD1. CDR3 sequence reads: CASSSNRGLSYEQYF. The CDR3 bases are TGTGCCAGCAGCTCCAACAGGGGCTTGTCCTACGAGCAGTACTTC.